A single sample is the source of the 29 T cell receptor beta chains below, sequenced in a study of beta chain features in type 1 diabetes. Findings and limits, study-wide: TCRB CDR3s were moderately but significantly shorter in Type 1 diabetes patients in all four CD4+ subsets.

No antigen is known for these receptors. The investigators reverse transcribed all of the isolated RNA, so they sequenced expressed TCRB transcripts. This table comes from immunoSEQ multiplex PCR, and its TCRdb copy is limited to in-frame clones, with some not included. Found here are 300,000 to 350,000 clones, roughly a tenth of them singletons; the top ten hold 1%. Sequenced input: central memory CD4+ T cells from blood. These receptors were taken from a man younger than 40 with type 1 diabetes.

The chain combines TRBV5-1 with TRBJ2-2, with TRBD1 matching over 9 bases. CDR1 and CDR2 (germline): SGHRS, YFSETQ. CDR3 length: 14 amino acids. J lost 7 bases, V lost 2 bases, and 3 bases had no gene match. Here the CDR3 DNA reads TGCGCCAGCAGCTTACAGGGGGCGGTCGGGGAGCTGTTTTTT. Amino acid sequence: CASSLQGAVGELFF.

In its sample, this clone was seen a few times. This sequence joins TRBV9 and TRBJ2-2, with a possible D match to TRBD2 (5 bases). The CDR3 loop spans 14 amino acids. Germline lookup yields CDR1 SGDLS and CDR2 YYNGEE. V was pared by 5 bases and J by 1 base, with 9 bases between. CDR3 coding DNA: TGTGCCAGCAGGGAGGCCTTGAACACCGGGGAGCTGTTTTTT. It is translated as CASREALNTGELFF.

The gene calls are TRBV19 and TRBJ1-6; no reliable D call. The CDR3 extends over 12 amino acids. Germline assignment: CDR1 LNHDA and CDR2 SQIVND (reference sequence). Trimming pared 8 bases from V and 10 bases from J, leaving 12 bases between. CDR3 in amino acids: CASRGVGSPLHF. The CDR3 region has the DNA TGTGCCAGTCGGGGTGTAGGGTCACCCCTCCACTTT.

This sequence joins TRBV18 and TRBJ2-2; tentative D call: TRBD1 (5 bases). This CDR3 is built from 15 residues. Per the germline V gene, CDR1 is KGHSH and CDR2 is LQKENI. V was cut by 3 bases and J by 6 bases, with 14 bases left in between. The CDR3 loop is CASSPIQDSAGELFF. The CDR3 coding sequence is TGTGCCAGCTCACCTATACAGGATTCGGCCGGGGAGCTGTTTTTT.

The V gene is TRBV21-1, the J gene TRBJ2-1; the tabulated D call, TRBD1, remains unverified against the DNA. TRBV21-1 is termed a pseudogene. CDR3 length: 17 amino acids. The CDR3 region has the DNA TGTGCCAGCAGCAAAGCGGGGACAGAGGCCATGAACAATGAGCAGTTCTTC. Protein product: CASSKAGTEAMNNEQFF.

The J gene is TRBJ2-7, the V gene TRBV5-4, with D possibly TRBD1 on 5 matching bases. This CDR3 spans 15 amino acids. From germline, CDR1 is SGHNT and CDR2 YYREEE (reference sequence). The V gene lost 6 bases and the J gene lost 0 bases, with 16 bases spanning the gap. CDR3 protein: CASKVTGNFSYEQYF. CDR3 coding DNA: TGTGCCAGCAAGGTTACAGGCAACTTCTCCTACGAGCAGTACTTC.

This clone has more than one count but fewer than ten. The chain employs TRBV4-3 and TRBJ1-3; 8 nucleotides agree with TRBD1. The CDR3 extends over 18 amino acids. V gave up 3 bases and J gave up 1 base; unmatched junction bases: 11. Germline CDR1 and CDR2: LGHNA and YSLEER. The chain's CDR3 is CASSQELDRVISGNTIYF. The CDR3 DNA reads TGCGCCAGCAGCCAGGAGTTGGACAGGGTAATATCTGGAAACACCATATATTTT.

This clone has only a few counts. The chain carries TRBV2 and TRBJ2-7; TRBD2 is a possible D gene (6 bases). V gave up 3 bases and J gave up 3 bases, with 9 bases separating them. The CDR3 extends over 13 amino acids. CDR1 and CDR2 from the germline V gene are SNHLY and FYNNEI. Written as DNA, the CDR3 is TGTGCCAGCAGTGACGGGGGAGACTACGAGCAGTACTTC. Encoded protein: CASSDGGDYEQYF.

In this sample, this clone turned up a few times. CDR3 region: CASSVQSYEQYF. The CDR3 DNA sequence: TGTGCCAGCAGTGTCCAGTCGTACGAGCAGTACTTC. V usage is TRBV2 and J usage is TRBJ2-7; no reliable D call. Germline lookup yields CDR1 SNHLY and CDR2 FYNNEI. Trimming took off 4 bases at V and 4 bases at J, with 8 bases between the two ends. The CDR3 consists of 12 residues. The complete variable domain, with remaining parts taken from reference TRBV2 and TRBJ2-7, reads EPEVTQTPSHQVTQMGQEVILRCVPISNHLYFYWYRQILGQKVEFLVSFYNNEISEKSEIFDDQFSVERPDGSNFTLKIRSTKLEDSAMYFCASSVQSYEQYFGPGTRLTVT.

This clone was seen only a few times. The chain has TRBV6-6 and TRBJ1-1, with D hard to call. In germline, CDR1 is MNHNY, CDR2 SVGAGI (reference sequence). The V and J ends lost 0 bases and 8 bases respectively, with 7 bases between them. The CDR3 loop spans 12 amino acids. CDR3 sequence (DNA): TGTGCCAGCAGTTACTCGCACAGAGAAGCTTTCTTT. This codes for CASSYSHREAFF.

This clone came up a few times. The CDR3 loop is CASSYDRASYGYTF. The DNA for the CDR3 is TGTGCCAGCAGCTACGACAGGGCTAGCTATGGCTACACCTTC. The J gene is TRBJ1-2, the V gene TRBV5-6; 7 bases fit TRBD1. The germline gives CDR1 SGHDT, CDR2 YYEEEE. The CDR3 length is 14 residues. V trimming: 3 bases; J trimming: 4 bases; junction bases outside the gene matches: 6.

The rearrangement links TRBV9 to TRBJ2-5; 8 bases fit TRBD2. V lost 1 base and J lost 4; bases outside the gene matches: 6. The CDR3 is made up of 15 amino acids. From germline, CDR1 is SGDLS and CDR2 YYNGEE. CDR3 region: CASSVSGGGRETQYF. The CDR3 DNA reads as TGTGCCAGCAGCGTATCTGGCGGGGGGCGAGAGACCCAGTACTTC.

This clone was seen a few times. The chain links TRBV27 to TRBJ2-5, with a tentative D call TRBD2 (7 bases). The CDR3 consists of 14 residues. Germline loops: CDR1 MNHEY, CDR2 SMNVEV (reference sequence). The germline V and J ends were trimmed by 0 bases and 5 bases, with 10 bases remaining between them. CDR3 sequence (DNA): TGTGCCAGCAGTTTATCAGGGGGAGGGGAGACCCAGTACTTC. Translated, it gives CASSLSGGGETQYF.

The V call is TRBV11-2, the J call TRBJ2-7, with D perhaps matching TRBD1 or TRBD2 (5 bases each). V lost 6 bases and J 2 bases, leaving 14 bases between the germline ends. In germline, CDR1 is SGHAT, CDR2 FQNNGV. This CDR3 spans 14 amino acids. CDR3 in amino acids: CASSLMGDPYEQYF. The CDR3 DNA sequence: TGTGCCAGCAGTCTGATGGGGGATCCCTACGAGCAGTACTTC.

This clone appeared a few times. The chain joins TRBV2 to TRBJ1-1, with a tentative D call TRBD1 (6 bases). Germline V gene lookup returns CDR1 SNHLY and CDR2 FYNNEI. V gave up 6 bases and J gave up 1 base, with 18 bases separating them. This CDR3 region has 16 residues. DNA of the CDR3: TGTGCCAGCAGGGGCACAGGGTTTTCGGCGAACACTGAAGCTTTCTTT. This gives the protein CASRGTGFSANTEAFF. Full variable domain (rest looked up from reference TRBV2 and TRBJ1-1): EPEVTQTPSHQVTQMGQEVILRCVPISNHLYFYWYRQILGQKVEFLVSFYNNEISEKSEIFDDQFSVERPDGSNFTLKIRSTKLEDSAMYFCASRGTGFSANTEAFFGQGTRLTVV.

V and J are TRBV19 and TRBJ2-5; D is unclear. The CDR3 runs to 12 residues. CDR1 LNHDA and CDR2 SQIVND come from the germline V gene (reference sequence). Trimming pared 4 bases from V and 5 bases from J, leaving 8 bases between. The CDR3 DNA sequence: TGTGCCAGTAGTACCCAAGGCGAGACCCAGTACTTC. This translates into CASSTQGETQYF.

This clone was counted between two and nine times. The genes are TRBV6-5 and TRBJ2-7, with 7 positions matching TRBD2. The CDR3 contains 16 residues. Germline CDR1 MNHEY, CDR2 SVGAGI. With 4 bases clipped from V and 3 bases from J, the junction kept 12 bases outside the gene matches. The CDR3 region is CASSSISGTIFYEQYF. The CDR3 DNA sequence: TGTGCCAGCAGTTCGATCTCCGGGACTATCTTCTACGAGCAGTACTTC.

Details on this clone: The sample has other DNA sequences that encode this CDR3 too. The chain uses TRBV10-2 and TRBJ2-7; the match to TRBD1 covers 10 bases. CDR3 length: 13 amino acids. J gave up 3 bases and V 6 bases, and 2 bases lay outside the gene matches. Germline V lookup: CDR1 WSHSY, CDR2 SAAADI. CDR3 amino acids: CASSRDRGYEQYF. The DNA of the CDR3 is TGCGCCAGCAGCCGGGACAGGGGCTACGAGCAGTACTTC.

This clone was counted a few times. The rearrangement uses TRBV4-3 and TRBJ2-3; perhaps TRBD1 as D (5 bases). V was pared by 6 bases and J by 1 base, with 5 bases between. CDR1 and CDR2 (germline): LGHNA, YSLEER. The CDR3 is 12 residues long. In nucleotides, the CDR3 is TGCGCCAGCAGAGGGGGCACAGATACGCAGTATTTT. Residues: CASRGGTDTQYF.

In its sample, this clone was seen a few times. The V and J genes are TRBV18 and TRBJ2-1; 10 bases align to TRBD2. The trim removed 3 bases at V and 9 bases at J, leaving 14 bases unmatched. Germline CDR1 is KGHSH and CDR2 is LQKENI. The CDR3 totals 17 residues. The CDR3 loop is CASSPPWGSGGHTEQFF. Here the CDR3 DNA reads TGTGCCAGCTCACCCCCTTGGGGTAGCGGGGGGCATACTGAGCAGTTCTTC. Supplemented by reference TRBV18 and TRBJ2-1, the full variable domain reads NAGVMQNPRHLVRRRGQEARLRCSPMKGHSHVYWYRQLPEEGLKFMVYLQKENIIDESGMPKERFSAEFPKEGPSILRIQQVVRGDSAAYFCASSPPWGSGGHTEQFFGPGTRLTVL.

This clone was counted only a few times. The V and J genes are TRBV5-1 and TRBJ2-1; 12 positions match TRBD2. CDR1 is SGHRS and CDR2 is YFSETQ in the germline V gene. The V segment lost 0 bases and the J segment 10 bases; nucleotides outside the gene matches: 2. The CDR3 contains 14 residues. The CDR3 sequence is CASSLGLAGDEQFF. CDR3 coding DNA: TGCGCCAGCAGCTTGGGACTAGCGGGGGACGAGCAGTTCTTC. The full variable domain, in which reference TRBV5-1 and TRBJ2-1 provide the parts outside the CDR3, is KAGVTQTPRYLIKTRGQQVTLSCSPISGHRSVSWYQQTPGQGLQFLFEYFSETQRNKGNFPGRFSGRQFSNSRSEMNVSTLELGDSALYLCASSLGLAGDEQFFGPGTRLTVL.

The chain recombines TRBV12-5 with TRBJ2-5; 7 nucleotides align to TRBD2. CDR3 size: 17 residues. The V gene end was trimmed by 6 bases and the J gene end by 5 bases; junction bases not matched to a gene: 18. The germline gives CDR1 LGHNT, CDR2 FRNRAP. The DNA for the CDR3 is TGTGCTAGTGGCCTGACGAGCGGGACTAACCGGGGGGAGACCCAGTACTTC. Translation gives CASGLTSGTNRGETQYF.

This clone was seen more than once but under ten times. Other DNA sequences from this sample encode an identical CDR3 as well. The V call is TRBV9, the J call TRBJ2-2; TRBD2 matches 8 bases. V was clipped by 0 bases and J by 1 base; unmatched bases: 2. CDR3 size: 16 residues. Germline V CDR1 and CDR2: SGDLS, YYNGEE. Here the CDR3 reads CASSVGLAGNTGELFF. CDR3 nucleotides: TGTGCCAGCAGCGTAGGCCTAGCGGGGAACACCGGGGAGCTGTTTTTT.

This clone was seen only a few times. This chain connects TRBV5-4 to TRBJ2-1, with 9 bases matching TRBD2. Germline V lookup: CDR1 SGHNT, CDR2 YYREEE (reference sequence). With V trimmed by 2 bases and J by 5 bases, 5 bases remained unmatched. The CDR3 is 15 amino acids. The CDR3 protein is CASSLYAGGNNEQFF. As DNA, the CDR3 is TGTGCCAGCAGCTTATACGCGGGGGGGAACAATGAGCAGTTCTTC.

In this sample, this clone turned up a few times. This sequence joins TRBV5-6 and TRBJ2-7; D not resolved. Per germline, CDR1 SGHDT and CDR2 YYEEEE. Trimming left V 4 bases short and J 9 bases short, with 26 bases between. The CDR3 has 16 residues. In DNA, the CDR3 is TGTGCCAGCAGCCCATTCTCCTTGTTTGGAAGGGTTGTGCAGTACTTC. This codes for CASSPFSLFGRVVQYF.

In its sample, this clone was seen many times. V is TRBV19 and J is TRBJ1-6; D is unclear. The CDR3 loop spans 14 amino acids. V was pared by 6 bases and J by 7 bases, with 13 bases between. Per germline, CDR1 LNHDA and CDR2 SQIVND (reference sequence). The CDR3, as DNA: TGTGCCAGTAGCAAGGGCCATGCGAATTCACCCCTCCACTTT. Translating gives CASSKGHANSPLHF.

The chain has TRBV19 and TRBJ2-5; weak D call: TRBD1 (7 bases). CDR1 and CDR2 from the germline V gene are LNHDA and SQIVND (reference sequence). Trimming shortened V by 7 bases and J by 2 bases, and 14 bases separated the two germline ends. The CDR3 has 14 amino acids. CDR3 residues: CASTTTGRQETQYF. For the CDR3, the DNA is TGTGCCAGTACCACGACAGGGAGGCAAGAGACCCAGTACTTC.

This clone has a handful of counts. V usage is TRBV9 and J usage is TRBJ2-1, with TRBD2 matching over 10 bases. The germline V gene has CDR1 SGDLS and CDR2 YYNGEE. With V trimmed by 3 bases and J by 12 bases, 9 bases remained unmatched. The length of the CDR3 is 14 residues. In DNA form, the CDR3 reads TGTGCCAGCAGCGCAGGGACTAGCGATCTCGGGCAGTTCTTC. Encoded protein: CASSAGTSDLGQFF.

V is TRBV28 and J is TRBJ1-2; D is unclear. Germline-derived CDR1 and CDR2 are MDHEN and SYDVKM. V dropped 4 bases and J dropped 7 bases, with 10 bases sitting between them. The CDR3 consists of 12 residues. CDR3 region: CASSSQGFGYTF. CDR3 nucleotides: TGTGCCAGCAGTTCTCAAGGGTTTGGCTACACCTTC.